This entry concerns a single T cell receptor (beta chain). Its specific antigen is unknown. Base-call qualities are not available, and no considerably larger clone is one nucleotide away. To sequence the TCRbeta CDR3 region, genomic DNA was isolated from the sorted cells. TCRbeta CDR3 regions were sequenced using the immunoSEQ Assay. TCRdb mirrors the immuneACCESS table, restricted to in-frame sequences. Some clones are absent from its copies; in checked studies, under half trace to an unresolved V gene, and the reason for the others is unknown. The sample table contains 48,000 or so clones; only one count was recorded for about 93% of them. In total, the top ten clones hold roughly 6.2% of the sample. This record comes from a study of OX40 agonist ivuxolimab in advanced cancers. In the study overall: Ivuxolimab was an agonistic, fully human IgG2 monoclonal antibody directed against OX40 (CD134), a costimulatory receptor. Intravenous ivuxolimab was administered to patients every 2 weeks at six dose levels: 0.01, 0.1, 0.3, 1.5, 3 and 10 mg/kg. Among the roughly 54 dose-escalation patients, around 20 had hepatocellular carcinoma, 15 or so melanoma, 9 renal cell carcinoma and 9 head and neck cancer. In the dose-escalation cohort, 65% to 90% of patients were male, and the mean age was approximately 55 years, with a range of 23 to 79. Prior anti-PD-1, anti-PD-L1 or anti-CTLA-4 therapy was permitted, and about two fifths of dose-escalation patients had received checkpoint inhibitors. Partial responses occurred in three dose-escalation patients: two with cutaneous melanoma and one with hepatocellular carcinoma. The point of sequencing TCRbeta in the periphery was to test whether ivuxolimab changed TCR sequence diversity and drove clonal T-cell expansion. The paper describes the monotherapy dose-escalation part (N of about 52 patients) of the phase I trial of ivuxolimab.

Results and caveats for the whole study, not just this receptor: After ivuxolimab, expanded clones were on average more numerous among CD8+ T cells than among CD4+ T cells. The antigen specificity of the peripheral T cells that underwent clonal expansion was not determined. Clonal expansion of both CD4+ and CD8+ blood T cells was observed from baseline to week 6 at doses 0.1 to 3.0 mg/kg. Low levels of normalized T-cell clonal expansion were also seen in some patients who did not respond. In the 0.1-3.0 mg/kg groups, partial responders were among the patients with the lowest normalized peripheral clonal expansion, particularly in CD8+ T cells.

Patients with a history of autoimmune disease or receiving systemic immunosuppression were excluded from the trial. Peripheral blood for TCR sequencing was collected from all dose cohorts at baseline, on cycle 4 day 1, and on cycle 7 day 1. Samples were obtained from an open-label, multicenter, first-in-human phase I dose-escalation trial of ivuxolimab. Adults with locally advanced or metastatic melanoma, renal cell, hepatocellular, or head and neck squamous cell carcinoma were enrolled in the trial. Before TCR sequencing, CD4+ and CD8+ T cells were separately sorted from peripheral blood. This receptor was identified in an adult with an advanced solid tumor such as melanoma, head and neck, liver or kidney cancer. Sequenced material: CD4+ or CD8+ T cells sorted from blood, taken in a trial of the OX40 agonist ivuxolimab.

The CDR3 region: CASSPSEAIGGELFF. The DNA is TGTGCCAGTAGTCCAAGCGAGGCGATTGGCGGGGAGCTGTTTTTT. This receptor chain uses TRBV19 and TRBJ2-2; a confident D gene designation cannot be given. Trimming removed 5 bases from V and 7 bases from J, leaving 17 bases between the germline ends. According to the germline V gene (reference sequence), CDR1 reads LNHDA and CDR2 reads SQIVND. CDR3 length: 15 amino acids, cysteine to phenylalanine. Here the CDR3 DNA is all that survives: 45 bases in frame from base 1.